This TCR beta chain is drawn from a study of T cells after posttransplantation cyclophosphamide. As to this clone: Its matching antigen is unknown.

Broader study findings: TRB clonality was highly associated with recipient CMV seropositivity and reactivation. Later blood repertoires were often dominated by clones from the donor CD8+ memory compartment. Tissue-infiltrating T cells from skin or gut overlapped little with blood T cells.

CDR3 length: 13 residues. CDR1 and CDR2 (germline): SNHLY, FYNNEI. Here immunoSEQ multiplex PCR was the method, and the copy in TCRdb shows in-frame clones only, minus some. Recorded here are tens of thousands of clones, with no singletons, and the ten leading clones hold 2.5%. The related graft donor's blood sample was taken on the day of bone marrow donation. The sample consisted of PBMCs. This TCR came from a man aged 50-59 years in good health, CMV-negative, and a related stem cell transplant donor. The chain carries TRBV2 and TRBJ2-5, with D possibly TRBD2 on 5 matching bases. The J call may not be correct, given that the DNA end is closer to TRBJ2-7. CDR3 in DNA: TGTGCCAGCAGACATAGCGATGGCTACGAGCAGTACTTC. Residues: CASRHSDGYEQYF.